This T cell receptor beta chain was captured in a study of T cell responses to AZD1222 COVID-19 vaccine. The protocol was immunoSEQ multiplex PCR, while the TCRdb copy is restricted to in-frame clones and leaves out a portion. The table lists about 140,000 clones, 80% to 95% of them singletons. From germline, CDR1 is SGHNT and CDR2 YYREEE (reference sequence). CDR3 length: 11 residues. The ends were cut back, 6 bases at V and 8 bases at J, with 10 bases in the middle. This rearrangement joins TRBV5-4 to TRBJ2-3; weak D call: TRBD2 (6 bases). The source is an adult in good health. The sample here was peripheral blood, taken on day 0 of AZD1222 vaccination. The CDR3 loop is CASTLGSTQYF. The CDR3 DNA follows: TGTGCCAGCACCCTCGGGAGTACGCAGTATTTT.